This T cell receptor beta chain was found in a study of CD8 T cells in Susac syndrome. With random hexamers, reverse transcription was performed on about 0.5 to 1 ug of RNA. immunoSEQ multiplex PCR amplified TCR beta CDR3 across 54 Vbeta, 13 Jbeta. TCRdb processed the immunoSEQ multiplex PCR reads anew with MiXCR; each CDR3 protein has one entry. The sample contains fewer than 200,000 distinct CDR3 sequences, approximately 95% of which appear only once. CD8+ and CD4+ blood T cells underwent TCR beta sequencing. Healthy donors constituted the control group, matched for age and sex. This clonotype appeared once. Germline V lookup: CDR1 GTSNPN, CDR2 SVGIG (reference sequence). The CDR3 totals 12 residues. The trim removed 5 bases at V and 9 bases at J, leaving 6 bases unmatched.

This clonotype originated in a human donor in good health. Sequenced input: CD4+ T cells from PBMCs. This chain uses TRBV30 with TRBJ2-1; 8 bases align to TRBD2. The CDR3 sequence: CAWVSGIREQFF. The CDR3, as DNA: TGTGCCTGGGTTAGCGGGATACGTGAGCAGTTCTTC.